The sequence of this T cell receptor beta chain was determined in a study of cytomegalovirus exposure and HLA in healthy donors. Study conclusions and caveats: Analysis was performed later, and it showed HLA-associated TCR beta chains to be more clonally expanded than equally common others. In a later analysis, 16,951 TCR beta sequences were associated with HLA alleles at 0.05 false discovery rate.

This clone was seen just once. What it binds is unknown. The study ran its PCR with 60 Vbeta and 13 Jbeta primers. Clones were sequenced by immunoSEQ multiplex PCR, and TCRdb holds only the in-frame ones, with some missing. Here the sample spans roughly 100,000 clones, roughly 80% being singletons. This receptor was taken from a man aged 35-49 years in good health and CMV-seronegative. What was sequenced was PBMCs.

The DNA for the CDR3 is TGCGCCAGCAGCCAAGATCTGAGGGGGGGGCGGTTAAATGAGCAGTTCTTC. Residues: CASSQDLRGGRLNEQFF. The chain is built from TRBV4-1 and TRBJ2-1, with TRBD2 as a possible D gene (7 bases). The germline gives CDR1 MGHRA, CDR2 YSYEKL. V lost 0 bases to trimming and J lost 7 bases, with 19 bases between them. This CDR3 spans 17 amino acids.